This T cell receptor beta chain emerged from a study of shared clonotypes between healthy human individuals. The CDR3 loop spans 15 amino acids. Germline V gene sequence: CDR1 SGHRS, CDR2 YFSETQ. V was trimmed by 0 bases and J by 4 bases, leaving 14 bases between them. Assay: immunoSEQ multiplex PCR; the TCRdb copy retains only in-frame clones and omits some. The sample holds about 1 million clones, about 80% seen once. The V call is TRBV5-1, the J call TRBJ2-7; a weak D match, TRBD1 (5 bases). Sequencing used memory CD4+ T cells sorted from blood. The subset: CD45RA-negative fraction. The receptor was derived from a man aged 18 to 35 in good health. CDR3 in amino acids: CASSLEQGLEYEQYF. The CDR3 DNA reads TGCGCCAGCAGCTTGGAGCAGGGTCTGGAATACGAGCAGTACTTC.